These T cell receptor beta chains were read from a single sample in a study of vaccination and CD4 T cells after COVID-19. Their antigens remain unidentified. TCRdb fed the PCR reads into MiXCR, producing one record per CDR3 protein. Among about 11,000 distinct CDR3 sequences listed, around 32% were seen once. The source material was CD4+ T cells from blood, cultured in vitro. These receptors originate from a human donor in good health. Each CDR3 is given with its conserved first and last residue. The D gene is left open where the match is weak. Only part of the rows carry a size: once, few, many, or a class if the clone is expanded.

length: 14
V: TRBV20-1
J: TRBJ1-6
size: few
D: TRBD1
CDR3: CSARWTGGHSPLHF
DNA: TGCAGTGCTAGATGGACAGGGGGCCATTCACCCCTCCACTTT

length: 15
V: TRBV7-8
J: TRBJ2-5
size: few
D: .
CDR3: CASSLALATQETQYF
DNA: TGTGCCAGCAGCTTAGCGTTGGCAACTCAAGAGACCCAGTACTTC

length: 16
V: TRBV7-2
J: TRBJ2-5
size: few
D: TRBD2
CDR3: CASSLTSGQYQETQYF
DNA: TGTGCCAGCAGCCTGACTAGCGGGCAGTACCAAGAGACCCAGTACTTC

length: 16
V: TRBV6-1
J: TRBJ2-1
size: medium-sized
D: .
CDR3: CASSEYRSSDYNEQFF
DNA: TGTGCCAGCAGTGAATATAGGTCTAGCGATTACAATGAGCAGTTCTTC

length: 14
V: TRBV20-1
J: TRBJ2-7
size: few
D: TRBD2
CDR3: CSASSAGGPYEQYF
DNA: TGCAGTGCTAGCTCAGCGGGAGGTCCCTACGAGCAGTACTTC

length: 15
V: TRBV12-3/TRBV12-4
J: TRBJ1-3
size: few
D: .
CDR3: CASSSWTDSGNTIYF
DNA: TGTGCCAGCAGTTCCTGGACAGACTCTGGAAACACCATATATTTT

length: 14
V: TRBV2
J: TRBJ1-1
size: .
D: .
CDR3: CASSYRAGGTEAFF
DNA: TGTGCCAGCAGTTACAGGGCTGGAGGCACTGAAGCTTTCTTT

length: 16
V: TRBV20-1
J: TRBJ2-1
size: .
D: TRBD2
CDR3: CSASSSGSGRANEQFF
DNA: TGCAGTGCTTCCAGCAGCGGTAGCGGGAGGGCGAATGAGCAGTTCTTC

length: 12
V: TRBV20-1
J: TRBJ1-1
size: .
D: .
CDR3: CSARSLRTEAFF
DNA: TGCAGTGCTAGGAGCCTGAGGACTGAAGCTTTCTTT

length: 15
V: TRBV28
J: TRBJ1-2
size: few
D: TRBD1
CDR3: CASTFDRGRDYGYTF
DNA: TGTGCCAGCACCTTCGACAGGGGGCGCGACTATGGCTACACCTTC

length: 18
V: TRBV27
J: TRBJ2-4
size: .
D: TRBD2
CDR3: CAPKGPSGRAGDKNIQYF
DNA: TGTGCGCCTAAGGGTCCTAGCGGGAGGGCGGGGGACAAAAACATTCAGTACTTC

length: 15
V: TRBV20-1
J: TRBJ2-5
size: .
D: TRBD2
CDR3: CSAPGLAVRGETQYF
DNA: TGCAGTGCTCCGGGACTAGCGGTTCGAGGGGAGACCCAGTACTTC

length: 18
V: TRBV21-1
J: TRBJ2-6
size: .
D: .
CDR3: CASSKPLADLSGANVLTF
DNA: TGTGCCAGCAGCAAACCCCTAGCGGACCTCTCTGGGGCCAACGTCCTGACTTTC

length: 14
V: TRBV20-1
J: TRBJ1-2
size: few
D: .
CDR3: CSARDPVGGYGYTF
DNA: TGCAGTGCTAGAGATCCGGTCGGGGGCTATGGCTACACCTTC

length: 14
V: TRBV11-2
J: TRBJ2-1
size: .
D: .
CDR3: CASTRLSSYNEQFF
DNA: TGTGCCAGCACTCGGCTGAGCTCCTACAATGAGCAGTTCTTC

length: 14
V: TRBV7-2
J: TRBJ1-1
size: once
D: .
CDR3: CASSTAGNFQEAFF
DNA: TGTGCCAGCAGCACCGCCGGAAACTTTCAGGAGGCTTTCTTT

length: 13
V: TRBV5-4
J: TRBJ2-3
size: .
D: .
CDR3: CASSLDPLDTQYF
DNA: TGTGCCAGCAGCTTGGACCCCCTGGATACGCAGTATTTT

length: 12
V: TRBV6-1
J: TRBJ1-2
size: few
D: .
CDR3: CAGRMRGHGYTF
DNA: TGTGCCGGTCGCATGAGGGGACATGGCTACACCTTC

length: 17
V: TRBV18
J: TRBJ1-5
size: few
D: .
CDR3: CASSQTGGPLSNQPQHF
DNA: TGTGCCAGCTCACAAACCGGGGGTCCCTTGAGCAATCAGCCCCAGCATTTT

length: 15
V: TRBV6-1
J: TRBJ1-1
size: .
D: TRBD1
CDR3: CASSQDRGPVTEAFF
DNA: TGTGCCAGCAGTCAGGACAGGGGGCCGGTTACTGAAGCTTTCTTT

length: 14
V: TRBV21-1
J: TRBJ2-1
size: once
D: .
CDR3: CASSEGIGGNEQFF
DNA: TGTGCCAGCAGCGAAGGGATCGGCGGGAATGAGCAGTTCTTC

length: 13
V: TRBV7-2
J: TRBJ2-5
size: .
D: .
CDR3: CASSLGSQETQYF
DNA: TGTGCCAGCAGCTTAGGCAGCCAAGAGACCCAGTACTTC

length: 14
V: TRBV5-4
J: TRBJ1-1
size: .
D: .
CDR3: CASSLSHLNTEAFF
DNA: TGTGCCAGCAGCTTGTCTCATCTTAACACTGAAGCTTTCTTT

length: 15
V: TRBV27
J: TRBJ2-3
size: .
D: .
CDR3: CASSRTDLSTDTQYF
DNA: TGTGCCAGCAGTCGGACGGACCTTAGCACAGATACGCAGTATTTT

length: 14
V: TRBV10-3
J: TRBJ2-3
size: .
D: .
CDR3: CAISVRTPPDTQYF
DNA: TGTGCCATCAGTGTAAGGACTCCCCCAGATACGCAGTATTTT

length: 17
V: TRBV5-4
J: TRBJ2-2
size: .
D: .
CDR3: CASSHDSIGANTGELFF
DNA: TGTGCCAGCAGCCACGATAGTATCGGGGCGAACACCGGGGAGCTGTTTTTT

length: 15
V: TRBV19
J: TRBJ1-1
size: .
D: .
CDR3: CASSTAGHVNTEAFF
DNA: TGTGCCAGTAGTACAGCGGGACACGTGAACACTGAAGCTTTCTTT

length: 17
V: TRBV10-3
J: TRBJ2-5
size: .
D: TRBD2
CDR3: CAISESNRGRASETQYF
DNA: TGTGCCATCAGTGAGTCGAATCGCGGGAGGGCAAGCGAGACCCAGTACTTC

length: 15
V: TRBV7-8
J: TRBJ1-6
size: .
D: .
CDR3: CASSPGQGINSPLHF
DNA: TGTGCCAGCAGCCCCGGGCAGGGCATTAATTCACCCCTCCACTTT

length: 18
V: TRBV6-5
J: TRBJ2-3
size: .
D: .
CDR3: CASSYSPQGLLSTDTQYF
DNA: TGTGCCAGCAGTTACTCACCTCAGGGCCTGTTAAGCACAGATACGCAGTATTTT

length: 16
V: TRBV5-1
J: TRBJ2-5
size: .
D: .
CDR3: CASSPRTGGGGETQYF
DNA: TGCGCCAGCAGCCCGAGGACAGGAGGGGGAGGGGAGACCCAGTACTTC

length: 14
V: TRBV15
J: TRBJ2-5
size: few
D: .
CDR3: CATSRVPGRETQYF
DNA: TGTGCCACCAGCAGAGTCCCTGGTCGAGAGACCCAGTACTTC

length: 14
V: TRBV7-2
J: TRBJ2-7
size: few
D: .
CDR3: CASSFRRTSGEQYF
DNA: TGTGCCAGCAGCTTCCGCAGGACCTCGGGAGAGCAGTACTTC

length: 17
V: TRBV6-2/TRBV6-3
J: TRBJ2-3
size: .
D: .
CDR3: CASSYSLSRLSTDTQYF
DNA: TGTGCCAGCAGTTACTCTTTGAGTCGATTAAGCACAGATACGCAGTATTTT

length: 12
V: TRBV20-1
J: TRBJ1-2
size: few
D: .
CDR3: CSAQRQDYGYTF
DNA: TGCAGTGCACAGCGGCAGGATTATGGCTACACCTTC

length: 14
V: TRBV24-1
J: TRBJ2-5
size: .
D: .
CDR3: CATEPPGSLGAQYF
DNA: TGTGCCACCGAACCCCCAGGATCGTTAGGGGCCCAGTACTTC

length: 13
V: TRBV9
J: TRBJ2-5
size: once
D: .
CDR3: CASSEPNGETQYF
DNA: TGTGCCAGCAGCGAACCGAACGGGGAGACCCAGTACTTC

length: 13
V: TRBV2
J: TRBJ1-1
size: .
D: .
CDR3: CASGGLTNTEAFF
DNA: TGTGCCAGCGGGGGACTTACAAACACTGAAGCTTTCTTT

length: 15
V: TRBV6-1
J: TRBJ1-5
size: few
D: .
CDR3: CASSAQGNGNQPQHF
DNA: TGTGCCAGCAGTGCCCAGGGAAACGGCAATCAGCCCCAGCATTTT

length: 14
V: TRBV7-6
J: TRBJ2-5
size: .
D: TRBD2
CDR3: CVSSLEPGRETQYF
DNA: TGTGTCAGCAGCTTAGAGCCCGGGAGGGAGACCCAGTACTTC

length: 14
V: TRBV7-9
J: TRBJ1-1
size: .
D: TRBD1
CDR3: CASSWTQGAAEAFF
DNA: TGTGCCAGCAGCTGGACCCAGGGGGCCGCTGAAGCTTTCTTT

length: 18
V: TRBV11-2
J: TRBJ2-1
size: few
D: TRBD2
CDR3: CASTLGTSGRAAVNEQFF
DNA: TGTGCCAGCACCTTAGGGACTAGCGGGAGGGCCGCTGTGAATGAGCAGTTCTTC

length: 14
V: TRBV15
J: TRBJ1-5
size: medium-sized
D: .
CDR3: CATSRSTRNQPQHF
DNA: TGTGCCACCAGCAGATCCACCCGCAATCAGCCCCAGCATTTT

length: 15
V: TRBV7-3
J: TRBJ2-2
size: once
D: .
CDR3: CASSPVGGATGELFF
DNA: TGTGCCAGCAGCCCCGTAGGGGGAGCCACCGGGGAGCTGTTTTTT

length: 13
V: TRBV6-2/TRBV6-3
J: TRBJ1-1
size: .
D: TRBD1
CDR3: CASSWDRGTEAFF
DNA: TGTGCCAGCAGTTGGGACAGGGGGACTGAAGCTTTCTTT

length: 14
V: TRBV6-2/TRBV6-3
J: TRBJ2-1
size: .
D: .
CDR3: CASGKGVLHNEQFF
DNA: TGTGCCAGCGGAAAGGGAGTCCTCCACAATGAGCAGTTCTTC